The TCR beta chain described here comes from a study of blood T cells in healthy people across ages. A second PCR of about 6 to 12 cycles used a sample-barcoded 5' primer and a J-beta primer mix. TCRdb ran MiXCR on the 5' RACE reads and lists one entry per CDR3 protein. This table has about 720,000 distinct CDR3 sequences, around a fifth appearing once. The V and J ends lost 4 bases and 3 bases, in that order; junction bases with no gene match: 9. Germline V CDR1 and CDR2: SEHNR, FQNEAQ (reference sequence). The CDR3 runs to 15 residues. Input material: blood. This rearrangement joins TRBV7-9 to TRBJ2-7; 7 positions match TRBD1. This clonotype was sampled from a man between 65 and 85 years old in good health. The CDR3 region has the DNA TGTGCCAGCAGCTGGGACCTAGGGACAGTCTACGAGCAGTACTTC. Encoded protein: CASSWDLGTVYEQYF.